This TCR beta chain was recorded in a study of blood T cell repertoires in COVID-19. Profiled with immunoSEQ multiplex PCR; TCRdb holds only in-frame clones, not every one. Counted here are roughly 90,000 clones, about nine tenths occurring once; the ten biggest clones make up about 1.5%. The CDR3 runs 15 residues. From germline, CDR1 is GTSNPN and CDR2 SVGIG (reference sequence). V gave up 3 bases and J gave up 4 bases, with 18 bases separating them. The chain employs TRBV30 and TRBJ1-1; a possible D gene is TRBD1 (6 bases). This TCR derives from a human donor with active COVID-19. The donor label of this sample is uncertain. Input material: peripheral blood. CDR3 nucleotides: TGTGCCTGGAGGGTCACGGGAACAGGGCGCACTGAAGCTTTCTTT. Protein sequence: CAWRVTGTGRTEAFF.